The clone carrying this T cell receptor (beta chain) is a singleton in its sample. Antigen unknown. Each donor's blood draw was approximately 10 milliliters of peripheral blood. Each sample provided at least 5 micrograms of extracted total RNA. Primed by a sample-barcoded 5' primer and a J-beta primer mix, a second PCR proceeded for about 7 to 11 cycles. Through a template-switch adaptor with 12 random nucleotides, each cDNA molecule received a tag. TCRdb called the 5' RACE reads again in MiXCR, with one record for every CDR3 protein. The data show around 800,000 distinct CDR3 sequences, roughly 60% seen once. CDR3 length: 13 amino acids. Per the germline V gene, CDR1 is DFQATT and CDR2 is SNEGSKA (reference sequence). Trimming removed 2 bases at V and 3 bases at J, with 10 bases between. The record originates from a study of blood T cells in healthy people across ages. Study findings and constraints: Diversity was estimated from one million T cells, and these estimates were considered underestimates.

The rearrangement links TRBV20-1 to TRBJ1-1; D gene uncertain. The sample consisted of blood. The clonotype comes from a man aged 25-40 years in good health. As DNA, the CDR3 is TGCAGTGCTAGACGAGGGTTGGACACTGAAGCTTTCTTT. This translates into CSARRGLDTEAFF.